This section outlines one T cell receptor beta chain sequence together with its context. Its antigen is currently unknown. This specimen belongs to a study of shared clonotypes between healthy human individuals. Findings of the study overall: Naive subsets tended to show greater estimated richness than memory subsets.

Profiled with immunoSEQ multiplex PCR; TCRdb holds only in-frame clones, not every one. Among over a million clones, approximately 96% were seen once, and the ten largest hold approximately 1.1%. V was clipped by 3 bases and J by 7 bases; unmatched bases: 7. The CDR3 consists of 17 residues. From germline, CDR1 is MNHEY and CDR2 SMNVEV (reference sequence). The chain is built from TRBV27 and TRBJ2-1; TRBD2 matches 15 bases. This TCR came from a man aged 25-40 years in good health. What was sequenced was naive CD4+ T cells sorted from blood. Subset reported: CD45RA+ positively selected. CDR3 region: CASSFRTSGRALNEQFF. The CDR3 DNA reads TGTGCCAGCAGTTTTAGGACTAGCGGGAGGGCCCTGAATGAGCAGTTCTTC.